The clone carrying this T cell receptor beta chain was detected a few times. Compared with germline, one end of the junction differs, possibly owing to a read error. Profiles of TCR beta VDJ and CDR3 were generated from a genomic DNA template. Each CDR3 protein gets one entry after TCRdb re-called the reads with MiXCR. The data hold 90,000 to 120,000 distinct CDR3 sequences, with 51% observed a single time. The data were taken from a study of CD8+CD57+ T cells in acquired aplastic anemia. The sequenced sample was sorted CD4+, CD8+, or CD8+CD57+ T cells (not recorded which) from PBMCs. This clonotype was sampled from a human donor in good health, serving as a control.

This CDR3 is CASSGGGGSYEQHF. Written as DNA, the CDR3 is TGTGCCAGCAGTGGGGGGGGGGGGTCCTACGAGCAGCACTTC. V gene TRBV25-1 combines with J gene TRBJ2-7; TRBD2 matches 7 bases. In germline, CDR1 is MGHDK, CDR2 SYGVNS. This CDR3 spans 14 amino acids.